This TCR beta chain was captured in a study of Graves' ophthalmopathy and Graves' hyperthyroidism. Each diagnosis was determined on the basis of clinical symptoms, serum thyroxine, TRAb, thyroid ultrasound and orbital computed tomography. Researchers took RNA transcripts and amplified TCR beta CDR3 regions from them. First-round RT-PCR used HTBI primers; second-round multiplex PCR followed. TCRdb used MiXCR to reprocess the multiplex PCR reads, holding one entry per CDR3 protein. The table includes 350,000 to 400,000 distinct CDR3 sequences, approximately 20% detected once. Germline-derived CDR1 and CDR2 are SGHRS and YFSETQ. The CDR3 length is 11 residues. V lost 5 bases to trimming and J lost 2 bases, with 4 bases between them. This clonotype was seen repeatedly, ten times or more.

Specimen: peripheral blood. The TCR sequence derives from a woman aged 18-29 years with Graves' ophthalmopathy. The rearrangement joins TRBV5-1 to TRBJ2-5; D is ambiguous. DNA for the CDR3: TGCGCCAGCAGGGTTCAAGAGACCCAGTACTTC. Protein product: CASRVQETQYF.